A selection of T cell receptor beta chains follows, all from one sample in a study of beta chain features in type 1 diabetes. Clones were sequenced by immunoSEQ multiplex PCR, and TCRdb holds only the in-frame ones, with some missing. The table has approximately 15,000 clones, roughly 69% seen once. Source material: Tregs from blood. These receptors came from a man aged 30 to 45 with type 1 diabetes. Each CDR3 is given with its conserved first and last residue.

j_call: -
v_call: TRBV7-9
cdr3_aa: CASSLGDRQGEQYF

j_call: TRBJ2-1
v_call: TRBV10-3
cdr3_aa: CASSGGAGEQFF

j_call: TRBJ1-3
v_call: TRBV7-9
cdr3_aa: CASSSDGQGFETIYF

j_call: TRBJ1-1
v_call: TRBV29-1
cdr3_aa: CSVESPGMGTEAFF

j_call: TRBJ2-1
v_call: TRBV10-1
cdr3_aa: CASSELITGTGNEQFF

j_call: TRBJ2-7
v_call: TRBV5-1
cdr3_aa: CASSHATGAGIYEQYF

j_call: TRBJ1-5
v_call: TRBV5-4
cdr3_aa: CASSPGGGGSNQPQHF

j_call: TRBJ1-1
v_call: TRBV5-1
cdr3_aa: CASSLAGSNTEAFF

j_call: TRBJ1-1
v_call: TRBV5-1
cdr3_aa: CASSLAAADNTEAFF

j_call: TRBJ1-2
v_call: TRBV7-9
cdr3_aa: CASSSIQGAGYTF

j_call: TRBJ1-1
v_call: TRBV5-1
cdr3_aa: CASSPDSTEAFF

j_call: TRBJ1-2
v_call: TRBV29-1
cdr3_aa: CSVGTGGGYGYTF

j_call: TRBJ2-2
v_call: TRBV6-6
cdr3_aa: CASSYRTGGGGELFF

j_call: TRBJ2-3
v_call: TRBV7-9
cdr3_aa: CASSLAPGMSTDTQYF

j_call: TRBJ2-4
v_call: TRBV23-1
cdr3_aa: CASSQSRQELAKNIQYF

j_call: -
v_call: TRBV2
cdr3_aa: CASSEGVPEQYF

j_call: TRBJ2-7
v_call: TRBV6-5
cdr3_aa: CASGSTGVSYEQYF

j_call: TRBJ2-7
v_call: TRBV19
cdr3_aa: CASASGQSYERYF

j_call: TRBJ2-5
v_call: TRBV7-9
cdr3_aa: CASSLAGGQGQGTQYF

j_call: TRBJ2-1
v_call: TRBV5-4
cdr3_aa: CASSLDGNEQFF

j_call: TRBJ1-4
v_call: TRBV6-5
cdr3_aa: CASSYSPGGREKLFF

j_call: TRBJ1-2
v_call: TRBV19
cdr3_aa: CASQDFYGYTF

j_call: TRBJ2-7
v_call: TRBV5-1
cdr3_aa: CASSLDRGAYEQYF

j_call: TRBJ1-6
v_call: TRBV5-1
cdr3_aa: CASSLGQGGSPLHF

j_call: TRBJ2-2
v_call: TRBV6-1
cdr3_aa: CATAASGGIGELFF

j_call: TRBJ2-7
v_call: TRBV5-1
cdr3_aa: CASSSTTSGGTRSYEQYF

j_call: TRBJ1-5
v_call: TRBV2
cdr3_aa: CASSGLETGQPQHF

j_call: TRBJ2-7
v_call: TRBV7-6
cdr3_aa: CASSGVPDGEQYF

j_call: TRBJ2-3
v_call: TRBV5-6
cdr3_aa: CASSLAGVSTDTQYF

j_call: TRBJ2-3
v_call: TRBV11-2
cdr3_aa: CASSLAGGLTDTQYF

j_call: TRBJ2-7
v_call: TRBV5-1
cdr3_aa: CASSGLELDEQYF

j_call: TRBJ1-1
v_call: TRBV25-1
cdr3_aa: CASNRAGGRAEAFF

j_call: TRBJ1-3
v_call: TRBV4-1
cdr3_aa: CASSRTEGSGNTIYF

j_call: TRBJ2-1
v_call: TRBV5-1
cdr3_aa: CASSWRGDQYNEQFF

j_call: TRBJ2-1
v_call: TRBV6-1
cdr3_aa: CASGRARDYLNEQFF

j_call: TRBJ2-3
v_call: TRBV10-3
cdr3_aa: CAIRSGSGTSGRDSDTQYF

j_call: TRBJ2-2
v_call: TRBV6-5
cdr3_aa: CASSGLGNTGELFF

j_call: TRBJ1-1
v_call: TRBV7-9
cdr3_aa: CASSPGTGPMNTEAFF

j_call: TRBJ2-5
v_call: TRBV10-3
cdr3_aa: CAISESLAASETQYF

j_call: TRBJ2-3
v_call: TRBV30
cdr3_aa: CAFLLTGSGPDTQYF

j_call: TRBJ1-5
v_call: TRBV25-1
cdr3_aa: CASRGARGYSNQPQHF

j_call: TRBJ2-1
v_call: TRBV7-8
cdr3_aa: CASSLVVTSGEQFF

j_call: TRBJ2-1
v_call: TRBV5-1
cdr3_aa: CASSLGTSFYNEQFF

j_call: TRBJ1-1
v_call: TRBV6-6
cdr3_aa: CASTIQGPNTEAFF

j_call: TRBJ1-1
v_call: TRBV5-1
cdr3_aa: CASSTNQGTTEAFF

j_call: TRBJ2-1
v_call: TRBV9
cdr3_aa: CASSVAPTSEQFF

j_call: TRBJ1-1
v_call: TRBV5-1
cdr3_aa: CASSLGAGVNTEAFF

j_call: TRBJ2-3
v_call: TRBV18
cdr3_aa: CASSPGTSGRTSTDTQYF

j_call: TRBJ2-5
v_call: TRBV5-4
cdr3_aa: CASSFATGGRETQYF